Listed here are 25 T cell receptor beta chains from one sample, sequenced in a study of identical twins. Each CDR3 protein is one row after TCRdb ran MiXCR on the 5' RACE reads. The sample lists about 430,000 distinct CDR3 sequences; less than 20% were seen once. The source material was naive T cells sorted from blood. These receptors were obtained from a man aged 50 to 59 in good health.

The chain couples TRBV12-3 or TRBV12-4 to TRBJ1-6; possible D gene TRBD1, 5 bases. Trimming left V 7 bases short and J 0 bases short, with 22 bases between. The CDR3 loop spans 19 amino acids. The CDR3 here is CASMGVRGGRSSYNSPLHF. CDR3 sequence (DNA): TGTGCCAGCATGGGTGTTAGGGGCGGCCGCAGCTCCTATAATTCACCCCTCCACTTT.

This clonotype was found many times. The genes are TRBV28 and TRBJ2-2; D ambiguous. V was shortened by 5 bases and J by 8 bases, with 27 bases between the two germline ends. Germline V gene lookup returns CDR1 MDHEN and CDR2 SYDVKM. The CDR3 runs to 18 residues. The CDR3 loop is CASSPMANVFLKSGELFF. The CDR3 DNA follows: TGTGCCAGCAGTCCTATGGCCAACGTTTTCCTCAAATCTGGGGAGCTGTTTTTT.

This sequence joins TRBV7-9 and TRBJ2-7; perhaps TRBD1 as D (5 bases). V lost 2 bases to trimming and J lost 7 bases, with 12 bases between them. The CDR3 length is 13 residues. Germline values: CDR1 SEHNR, CDR2 FQNEAQ (reference sequence). The CDR3 DNA reads TGTGCCAGCAGCTTAATACAGGCGCGGGAGCAGTACTTC. This translates into CASSLIQAREQYF.

This clonotype occurred a few times. The chain uses TRBV7-9 and TRBJ1-1, with a tentative D call TRBD1 (5 bases). The germline V gene encodes CDR1 SEHNR and CDR2 FQNEAQ (reference sequence). V lost 10 bases and J 1 base, leaving 13 bases between the germline ends. The CDR3 sequence is 13 residues long. The CDR3 bases are TGTGCCATCCAACCCGGGGGGAACACTGAAGCTTTCTTT. Translating gives CAIQPGGNTEAFF.

This clonotype was observed many times. The chain is built from TRBV6-5 and TRBJ1-2; D may be TRBD1 (5 bases). The CDR3 consists of 12 residues. Germline V gene lookup returns CDR1 MNHEY and CDR2 SVGAGI. V lost 7 bases and J lost 2, with 8 bases in between. CDR3 in DNA: TGTGCCAGCAAGAGACAGAACTATGGCTACACCTTC. Amino acid sequence: CASKRQNYGYTF.

This sequence joins TRBV6-1 and TRBJ2-5, with D perhaps matching TRBD1 or TRBD2 (5 bases each). The CDR3 is 15 amino acids. Germline V gives CDR1 MNHNS, CDR2 SASEGT. V was shortened by 5 bases and J by 4 bases, with 17 bases between the two germline ends. The CDR3 loop reads CASSPSAGTGETQYF. CDR3 nucleotides: TGTGCCAGCAGTCCCTCCGCCGGGACGGGAGAGACCCAGTACTTC.

This clonotype has a count of ten or more. V gene TRBV5-1 combines with J gene TRBJ1-4; D gene uncertain. Trimming removed 0 bases from V and 2 bases from J, with 8 bases in between. Germline V gene data show CDR1 as SGHRS and CDR2 as YFSETQ. This CDR3 is built from 15 residues. CDR3 residues: CASSLAGYTNEKLFF. For the CDR3, the DNA is TGCGCCAGCAGCTTGGCCGGGTATACTAATGAAAAACTGTTTTTT.

The chain recombines TRBV18 with TRBJ2-3, with TRBD2 matching over 9 bases. From germline, CDR1 is KGHSH and CDR2 LQKENI. With V trimmed by 4 bases and J by 0 bases, 5 bases remained unmatched. CDR3 length: 16 amino acids. Written as DNA, the CDR3 is TGTGCCAGCTCACTGATGACTAGCGGAAGCACAGATACGCAGTATTTT. This sequence encodes CASSLMTSGSTDTQYF.

The table lists this clonotype with a few counts. The chain combines TRBV4-2 with TRBJ2-7; perhaps TRBD2 as D (6 bases). Deletions cut 0 bases from V and 3 bases from J, with 18 bases between. The germline V gene encodes CDR1 LGHNA and CDR2 YNFKEQ. This CDR3 region has 17 residues. CDR3 sequence: CASSQEFLLASFYEQYF. CDR3 nucleotides: TGTGCCAGCAGCCAAGAGTTCTTGCTAGCGTCATTCTACGAGCAGTACTTC.

The rearrangement links TRBV11-2 to TRBJ1-6; unclear D gene. Between the trimmed V and J ends, which lost 5 bases and 7 bases, there was a span of 6 bases. This CDR3 contains 12 residues. CDR1 SGHAT and CDR2 FQNNGV come from the germline V gene. CDR3 protein: CASSKDNSPLHF. CDR3 in DNA: TGTGCCAGCAGCAAAGACAATTCACCCCTCCACTTT.

This clonotype was observed a handful of times. The rearrangement links TRBV21-1 to TRBJ2-3; no check of the table's D call, TRBD1, against the DNA was made. TRBV21-1 is listed as a pseudogene. The CDR3 consists of 16 residues. CDR3 coding DNA: TGTGCCAGCAGCACGCCCCGGGCAGGGAGTCTGGATACGCAGTATTTT. Protein sequence: CASSTPRAGSLDTQYF.

There are a few counts of this clonotype. This chain uses TRBV6-2 or TRBV6-3 with TRBJ2-1; a weak D match, TRBD1 (5 bases). With 2 bases removed from V and 1 base from J, the gap between germline ends came to 21 bases. CDR1 and CDR2 from the germline V gene are MNHEY and SVGEGT. The CDR3 runs to 19 residues. The CDR3 region is CASSYTLSWQGPSYNEQFF. CDR3 nucleotide sequence: TGTGCCAGCAGTTACACTTTAAGTTGGCAGGGCCCTTCCTACAATGAGCAGTTCTTC.

The chain is built from TRBV11-2 and TRBJ2-7, with D maybe TRBD1 (7 bases). The V end was cut by 1 base, the J end by 2 bases, with 18 bases between. CDR1 and CDR2 (germline): SGHAT, FQNNGV. The CDR3 runs 17 residues. CDR3 sequence (DNA): TGTGCCAGCAGCTTAGCACCAGGGAGGACAGGACCCTACGAGCAGTACTTC. Translated, it gives CASSLAPGRTGPYEQYF.

V usage is TRBV4-2 and J usage is TRBJ2-1, with 10 nucleotides matching TRBD2. Germline loops: CDR1 LGHNA, CDR2 YNFKEQ. Trimming removed 0 bases from V and 8 bases from J; junction bases left unmatched: 7. This CDR3 has 16 residues. The CDR3 protein is CASSQEPSGLADEQFF. CDR3 DNA: TGTGCCAGCAGCCAAGAACCGAGCGGACTAGCGGATGAGCAGTTCTTC.

This clonotype was recorded once. A much larger clone is a single base away; this may be a read error. The conserved final phenylalanine or tryptophan is absent from the CDR3, which likely points to a read error. This chain joins TRBV11-2 and TRBJ2-2, with D possibly being TRBD2 (5 bases). V gave up 5 bases and J gave up 7 bases, with 11 bases separating them. The CDR3 contains 13 residues. The germline gives CDR1 SGHAT, CDR2 FQNNGV. The CDR3 here is CASSAREGGELFY. CDR3 in DNA: TGTGCCAGCAGCGCACGTGAGGGCGGGGAGCTGTTTTAT.

The chain combines TRBV10-3 with TRBJ1-5, with a weak D call TRBD1 (5 bases). V lost 0 bases to trimming and J lost 5 bases, with 17 bases between them. CDR1 is ENHRY and CDR2 is SYGVKD in the germline V gene. The CDR3 has 17 residues. CDR3 sequence (DNA): TGTGCCATCAGTGAGTCCGAGACACCCTGGGGGGATCAGCCCCAGCATTTT. Translation: CAISESETPWGDQPQHF.

At least ten counts were recorded for this clonotype. V and J are TRBV6-2 or TRBV6-3 and TRBJ2-5; D is undetermined. CDR1 is MNHEY and CDR2 is SVGEGT in the germline V gene. V was shortened by 2 bases and J by 3 bases, with 4 bases between the two germline ends. The CDR3 has 12 amino acids. CDR3 sequence reads: CASSYGKETQYF. DNA of the CDR3: TGTGCCAGCAGTTACGGGAAAGAGACCCAGTACTTC.

The gene calls are TRBV28 and TRBJ1-2, with D tentatively TRBD1 (6 bases). V lost 3 bases, J lost 1 base, and 15 bases lay in between. This CDR3 is 16 amino acids long. The germline gives CDR1 MDHEN, CDR2 SYDVKM. CDR3 region: CASSLGTRGGNYGYTF. For the CDR3, the DNA is TGTGCCAGCAGTTTGGGCACCCGAGGGGGTAACTATGGCTACACCTTC.

The V call is TRBV6-1, the J call TRBJ2-7; 10 nucleotides align to TRBD1. The CDR3 contains 15 residues. Germline CDR1 and CDR2: MNHNS and SASEGT. Trimming removed 6 bases from V and 5 bases from J; junction bases left unmatched: 10. DNA of the CDR3: TGTGCCAGCAGGGTACCGGGACAGGGGATCAACGAGCAGTACTTC. Its translation is CASRVPGQGINEQYF.

The chain combines TRBV6-1 with TRBJ1-6; D gene ambiguous. Trimming removed 5 bases from V and 2 bases from J, with 7 bases in between. The CDR3 has 14 residues. Germline V lookup: CDR1 MNHNS, CDR2 SASEGT. This CDR3 is CASSPKPYNSPLHF. DNA for the CDR3: TGTGCCAGCAGTCCCAAACCCTATAATTCACCCCTCCACTTT.

The table lists this clonotype with a count of one. CDR3 loop: CARPHRGGRSTEAFF. In DNA form, the CDR3 reads TGTGCCAGACCTCACAGAGGGGGCAGAAGTACTGAAGCTTTCTTT. This chain joins TRBV27 and TRBJ1-1, with 7 positions matching TRBD1. V trimming: 9 bases; J trimming: 5 bases; junction bases outside the gene matches: 15. The CDR3 is 15 amino acids. CDR1 is MNHEY and CDR2 is SMNVEV in the germline V gene (reference sequence).

The rearrangement joins TRBV6-2 or TRBV6-3 to TRBJ2-3; 7 bases match TRBD2. This CDR3 spans 14 amino acids. Germline V gene data show CDR1 as MNHEY and CDR2 as SVGEGT. Germline trimming cut 5 bases from V and 0 bases from J; bases unmatched to any gene: 2. The CDR3 DNA reads TGTGCCAGCAGTAAGACTAGCAGCACAGATACGCAGTATTTT. Protein: CASSKTSSTDTQYF.

This clonotype was observed a handful of times. The V gene is TRBV7-2, the J gene TRBJ1-1; 12 bases map to TRBD1. The CDR3 has 15 amino acids. The V gene's germline CDR1 is SGHTA and CDR2 FQGNSA. V was clipped by 2 bases and J by 8 bases; unmatched bases: 6. DNA for the CDR3: TGTGCCAGCAGCTTACACGGGACAGGGGGCCGGGAAGCTTTCTTT. It yields the protein CASSLHGTGGREAFF.

This clonotype was counted between two and nine times. The chain joins TRBV12-3 or TRBV12-4 to TRBJ1-1, with D perhaps TRBD1 (6 bases). The CDR3 contains 14 residues. V was shortened by 6 bases and J by 5 bases, with 16 bases between the two germline ends. The CDR3 DNA is TGTGCCAGCAGCCCGGGGGGCGCGAGGACTGAAGCTTTCTTT. Its translation is CASSPGGARTEAFF.

The chain is built from TRBV20-1 and TRBJ2-7; D remains ambiguous. The CDR3 spans 13 residues. Germline V gene sequence: CDR1 DFQATT, CDR2 SNEGSKA (reference sequence). Trimming shortened V by 2 bases and J by 3 bases, and 11 bases separated the two germline ends. The CDR3 region is CSARNALIYEQYF. CDR3 coding DNA: TGCAGTGCTAGAAATGCCCTAATCTACGAGCAGTACTTC.